Below, 31 T cell receptor beta chains from the same sample are listed, as sequenced in a study of OX40 agonist ivuxolimab in advanced cancers. Produced via immunoSEQ multiplex PCR; TCRdb's table is partial and in-frame only. The sample carries 25,000 to 35,000 clones, roughly 84% recorded once. The sample here was CD4+ or CD8+ T cells sorted from blood, taken in a trial of the OX40 agonist ivuxolimab. These receptors were taken from an adult with an advanced solid tumor such as melanoma, head and neck, liver or kidney cancer.

The rearrangement links TRBV28 to TRBJ1-5; unclear D gene. Per germline, CDR1 MDHEN and CDR2 SYDVKM. The CDR3 runs to 15 residues. V dropped 5 bases and J dropped 3 bases, with 14 bases sitting between them. The CDR3 nucleotides read TGTGCCAGCAGTCAACATCGGGAGGTCAATCAGCCCCAGCATTTT. Protein product: CASSQHREVNQPQHF.

To note about this clone: The sample carries other DNA sequences with the same CDR3. The chain carries TRBV28 and TRBJ2-2, with D perhaps being TRBD1 or TRBD2 (5 bases each). Trimming pared 2 bases from V and 2 bases from J, leaving 9 bases between. There are 15 residues in the CDR3. The V gene's germline CDR1 is MDHEN and CDR2 SYDVKM. The CDR3 sequence: CASSLVGTNTGELFF. CDR3 DNA: TGTGCCAGCAGTTTAGTGGGGACCAACACCGGGGAGCTGTTTTTT.

The J gene is TRBJ2-3, the V gene TRBV19, with 7 bases matching TRBD2. Germline assignment: CDR1 LNHDA and CDR2 SQIVND (reference sequence). This CDR3 has 15 residues. The J segment lost 0 bases and the V segment lost 7 bases, leaving 7 bases of the junction unmatched. The DNA of the CDR3 is TGTGCCAGTACCCCGTGGGGGGGGAGCACAGATACGCAGTATTTT. This gives the protein CASTPWGGSTDTQYF.

The CDR3 DNA sequence: TGTGCCAGCAGCTTGGGACAGGGGGCCTTTTACGAGCAGTACTTC. Protein product: CASSLGQGAFYEQYF. The V gene is TRBV5-8, the J gene TRBJ2-7, with 10 bases aligning to TRBD1. Germline CDR1 SGHTS, CDR2 YDEGEE. CDR3 length: 15 residues. V dropped 0 bases and J dropped 4; count of bases not matched to a gene: 4.

This chain joins TRBV28 and TRBJ1-3; TRBD1 might be the D (6 bases). Germline CDR1 reads MDHEN; CDR2 reads SYDVKM. Trimming removed 5 bases from V and 1 base from J, with 21 bases in between. The CDR3 spans 18 residues. Here the CDR3 DNA reads TGTGCCAGCAGTCAGGGGCTTGAGCGCCTGCTTTCTGGAAACACCATATATTTT. It encodes CASSQGLERLLSGNTIYF.

The rearrangement links TRBV4-1 to TRBJ2-3, with D perhaps TRBD1 (5 bases). The V and J ends lost 4 bases and 2 bases respectively, with 10 bases between them. Germline V gene lookup returns CDR1 MGHRA and CDR2 YSYEKL. The CDR3 is 14 residues long. CDR3 coding DNA: TGCGCCAGCAGCCCGGACACCCACACAGATACGCAGTATTTT. Translation: CASSPDTHTDTQYF.

The rearrangement joins TRBV11-2 to TRBJ2-4; 12 bases agree with TRBD1. The CDR3 sequence is 16 residues long. Germline V CDR1 and CDR2: SGHAT, FQNNGV. The V gene end was trimmed by 5 bases and the J gene end by 6 bases; junction bases not matched to a gene: 8. Here the CDR3 DNA reads TGTGCCAGCAGCCCAGGGACAGGGGGCGCAGGAAACATTCAGTACTTC. It encodes CASSPGTGGAGNIQYF.

CDR3 nucleotide sequence: TGTGCCAGCAGCCCCAGTGACCTCACAAGAGCTTTCTTT. Translating it yields CASSPSDLTRAFF. The chain couples TRBV7-2 to TRBJ1-1; no firm D call. Germline values: CDR1 SGHTA, CDR2 FQGNSA. The CDR3 is 13 amino acids. Between the trimmed V and J ends, which lost 5 bases and 10 bases, there was a span of 17 bases.

Details on this clone: It may be a read error: a sequence one base away is much more abundant. The gene calls are TRBV7-9 and TRBJ1-5, with TRBD1 matching over 8 bases. The CDR3 covers 15 residues. Per the germline V gene, CDR1 is SEHNR and CDR2 is FQNEAQ (reference sequence). CDR3 DNA sequence: TGTGCCGGCAGCTCGGACAGGGAGGTCAATCAGCCCCAGCATTTT. Protein: CAGSSDREVNQPQHF.

The chain is built from TRBV18 and TRBJ2-3, with D possibly being TRBD1 or TRBD2 (5 bases each). V shed 2 bases and J shed 2 bases, with 14 bases lying between them. The CDR3 length is 16 residues. The germline V gene encodes CDR1 KGHSH and CDR2 LQKENI. The CDR3 reads CASSPGDLKNTDTQYF. Here the CDR3 DNA reads TGTGCCAGCTCACCAGGGGACCTAAAAAACACAGATACGCAGTATTTT.

The gene calls are TRBV28 and TRBJ1-2, with 7 bases matching TRBD1. The junction had 3 bases not matched to a gene; V was cut back by 5 bases and J by 0 bases. The CDR3 has 14 amino acids. The V gene's germline CDR1 is MDHEN and CDR2 SYDVKM. CDR3 protein: CASSPTGTNYGYTF. For the CDR3, the DNA is TGTGCCAGCAGTCCGACAGGGACTAACTATGGCTACACCTTC.

The chain couples TRBV15 to TRBJ2-5, with D perhaps matching TRBD1 (6 bases). The CDR3 extends over 15 amino acids. Germline assignment: CDR1 LNHNV and CDR2 YYDKDF (reference sequence). Trimming removed 5 bases at V and 4 bases at J, with 17 bases between. The CDR3 sequence: CATSVSRGLGETQYF. The CDR3 coding sequence is TGTGCCACCAGCGTTTCAAGGGGGTTAGGAGAGACCCAGTACTTC.

The chain joins TRBV11-1 to TRBJ2-5; 7 bases map to TRBD2. The germline V gene encodes CDR1 SGHAT and CDR2 FQDESV (reference sequence). CDR3 length: 16 amino acids. V lost 1 base to trimming and J lost 5 bases; unmatched junction nucleotides: 10. Here the CDR3 DNA reads TGTGCCAGCAGCTTAGAGTGGGGAGCGGGGTTGGAGACCCAGTACTTC. Its translation: CASSLEWGAGLETQYF.

The V call is TRBV6-4, the J call TRBJ2-1; 12 bases map to TRBD2. The junction had 5 bases not matched to a gene; V was cut back by 0 bases and J by 8 bases. There are 16 residues in the CDR3. Germline CDR1 is MRHNA and CDR2 is SNTAGT. CDR3 nucleotides: TGTGCCAGCAGTGACTCCGGGACTAGCGGGTTGGATGAGCAGTTCTTC. Translating it yields CASSDSGTSGLDEQFF.

The rearrangement joins TRBV29-1 to TRBJ2-2, with D perhaps TRBD1 (5 bases). CDR3 length: 12 amino acids. Looked up from germline, CDR1 is SQVTM and CDR2 is ANQGSEA. Between the trimmed V and J ends, which lost 4 bases and 6 bases, there was a span of 9 bases. The CDR3 DNA reads as TGCAGCGTTGGGGGCTGGGCCGGGGAGCTGTTTTTT. This gives the protein CSVGGWAGELFF.

V is TRBV29-1 and J is TRBJ2-1; the match to TRBD1 covers 10 bases. J gave up 6 bases and V 6 bases, and 11 bases lay outside the gene matches. Germline values: CDR1 SQVTM, CDR2 ANQGSEA. The CDR3 contains 15 residues. This CDR3 reads CSVPRRDRGFNEQFF. For the CDR3, the DNA is TGCAGCGTACCCAGACGGGACAGGGGATTCAATGAGCAGTTCTTC.

The V and J genes are TRBV19 and TRBJ2-3; D tentatively reads TRBD1 or TRBD2 (5 bases each). The CDR3 totals 16 residues. Trimming took 3 bases from V and 1 from J, leaving 14 bases between them. Germline CDR1 reads LNHDA; CDR2 reads SQIVND (reference sequence). The CDR3 sequence: CASSIPQEVGTDTQYF. The CDR3 nucleotides read TGTGCCAGTAGTATTCCACAGGAGGTGGGCACAGATACGCAGTATTTT.

The chain's CDR3 is CASSSGGGVNEQYF. The CDR3 DNA is TGTGCCAGCAGTTCGGGCGGGGGGGTCAACGAGCAGTACTTC. This chain uses TRBV7-9 with TRBJ2-7; 9 nucleotides match TRBD2. The CDR3 has 14 residues. V shed 6 bases, J shed 5 bases, and the junction held 8 bases outside the gene matches. Germline V gene data show CDR1 as SEHNR and CDR2 as FQNEAQ (reference sequence).

V and J are TRBV6-6 and TRBJ1-2, with D possibly matching TRBD1 (6 bases). The CDR3 has 14 amino acids. CDR1 is MNHNY and CDR2 is SVGAGI in the germline V gene (reference sequence). V dropped 2 bases and J dropped 3 bases, with 10 bases sitting between them. CDR3 sequence reads: CASSYPGHHYGYTF. The DNA of the CDR3 is TGTGCCAGCAGTTACCCGGGACACCACTATGGCTACACCTTC.

This clone has just one count. The chain is built from TRBV28 and TRBJ1-4; no reliable D call. V was cut by 6 bases and J by 0 bases, with 14 bases left in between. The CDR3 consists of 16 residues. Germline V CDR1 and CDR2: MDHEN, SYDVKM. CDR3 in amino acids: CASRETGTATNEKLFF. In DNA form, the CDR3 reads TGTGCCAGCAGGGAGACCGGTACTGCAACTAATGAAAAACTGTTTTTT. Filled out from reference TRBV28 and TRBJ1-4, the complete variable domain reads DVKVTQSSRYLVKRTGEKVFLECVQDMDHENMFWYRQDPGLGLRLIYFSYDVKMKEKGDIPEGYSVSREKKERFSLILESASTNQTSMYLCASRETGTATNEKLFFGSGTQLSVL.

The chain joins TRBV5-8 to TRBJ1-5; TRBD1 might be the D (6 bases). V lost 2 bases, J lost 0 bases, and 9 bases lay in between. The CDR3 is made up of 15 amino acids. Germline CDR1 and CDR2: SGHTS and YDEGEE. In nucleotides, the CDR3 is TGTGCCAGCAGCTTACAGGGTTATAGCAATCAGCCCCAGCATTTT. Its translation: CASSLQGYSNQPQHF.

This chain links TRBV19 with TRBJ2-1; 13 bases fit TRBD2. The CDR3 loop spans 19 amino acids. Germline CDR1 is LNHDA and CDR2 is SQIVND (reference sequence). The V segment lost 3 bases and the J segment 0 bases; nucleotides outside the gene matches: 8. The CDR3: CASSIGTSGIASSYNEQFF. The CDR3 DNA reads as TGTGCCAGTAGTATTGGGACTAGCGGGATCGCAAGCTCCTACAATGAGCAGTTCTTC.

The V gene is TRBV7-8, the J gene TRBJ2-7, with 7 bases aligning to TRBD1. CDR1 is SGHVS and CDR2 is FQNEAQ in the germline V gene. V lost 5 bases to trimming and J lost 3 bases; unmatched junction nucleotides: 7. The CDR3 extends over 14 amino acids. The CDR3 DNA sequence: TGTGCCAGCAGCCGGTCGGGACAGCACTACGAGCAGTACTTC. Its protein is CASSRSGQHYEQYF.

The rearrangement links TRBV7-8 to TRBJ2-5; a weak D match, TRBD2 (6 bases). V lost 5 bases, J lost 1 base, and 8 bases lay in between. Germline lookup yields CDR1 SGHVS and CDR2 FQNEAQ. The CDR3 extends over 13 amino acids. Here the CDR3 reads CASSQGLQETQYF. In DNA form, the CDR3 reads TGTGCCAGCAGCCAGGGACTCCAAGAGACCCAGTACTTC.

A single count supports this clone. The V and J genes are TRBV9 and TRBJ2-3, with D possibly being TRBD1 or TRBD2 (6 bases each). Between the trimmed V and J ends, which lost 2 bases and 1 base, there was a span of 11 bases. Germline CDR1 is SGDLS and CDR2 is YYNGEE. The CDR3 is made up of 15 amino acids. The CDR3 sequence: CASSVWGARTDTQYF. The DNA of the CDR3 is TGTGCCAGCAGCGTTTGGGGGGCGCGCACAGATACGCAGTATTTT.

V gene TRBV19 combines with J gene TRBJ2-7; D is ambiguous. Per the germline V gene, CDR1 is LNHDA and CDR2 is SQIVND (reference sequence). Trimming cost V 5 bases and J 0 bases, with 5 bases left between them. The length of the CDR3 is 12 residues. The CDR3 region is CASSAGSYEQYF. The CDR3 nucleotides read TGTGCCAGTAGTGCCGGCTCCTACGAGCAGTACTTC.

The V call is TRBV9, the J call TRBJ2-1; no reliable D call. The CDR3 contains 16 residues. Trimming stripped 3 bases from V and 6 bases from J, with 19 bases between. The V gene's germline CDR1 is SGDLS and CDR2 YYNGEE. The CDR3: CASSAYFVITINEQFF. The CDR3 DNA sequence: TGTGCCAGCAGCGCTTACTTTGTCATCACGATCAATGAGCAGTTCTTC.

The chain carries TRBV7-8 and TRBJ2-3; D possibly uses TRBD1 or TRBD2 (6 bases each). CDR3 length: 14 amino acids. Germline V lookup: CDR1 SGHVS, CDR2 FQNEAQ. V was trimmed by 5 bases and J by 5 bases, leaving 14 bases between them. CDR3 in amino acids: CASSLRGGLDTQYF. CDR3 DNA: TGTGCCAGCAGCCTCAGAGGGGGGCTAGATACGCAGTATTTT.

This clone has just a few counts. The DNA of the CDR3 is TGTGCCAGCAGGGTCGGCAGGGGCTACGAGCAGTACTTC. This encodes CASRVGRGYEQYF. The J gene is TRBJ2-7, the V gene TRBV27, with a weak D call TRBD1 (6 bases). This CDR3 spans 13 amino acids. Germline CDR1 MNHEY, CDR2 SMNVEV (reference sequence). V was shortened by 6 bases and J by 3 bases, with 12 bases between the two germline ends.

This clone was found once. J is TRBJ2-2 and V is TRBV5-1; 8 nucleotides align to TRBD2. The CDR3 runs to 17 residues. With 4 bases clipped from V and 2 bases from J, the junction kept 10 bases outside the gene matches. Germline V gene lookup returns CDR1 SGHRS and CDR2 YFSETQ. DNA for the CDR3: TGCGCCAGCAGCCCCCCTCGCGGGGGGTTTAACACCGGGGAGCTGTTTTTT. The encoded protein is CASSPPRGGFNTGELFF.

This clone was observed a few times. This rearrangement joins TRBV7-9 to TRBJ2-3; possible D gene TRBD1, 5 bases. CDR1 and CDR2 from the germline V gene are SEHNR and FQNEAQ (reference sequence). This CDR3 comprises 14 residues. Trimming took 3 bases from V and 4 from J, leaving 11 bases between them. The CDR3 here is CASSLWTTPDTQYF. The CDR3 DNA is TGTGCCAGCAGCTTGTGGACAACTCCAGATACGCAGTATTTT.